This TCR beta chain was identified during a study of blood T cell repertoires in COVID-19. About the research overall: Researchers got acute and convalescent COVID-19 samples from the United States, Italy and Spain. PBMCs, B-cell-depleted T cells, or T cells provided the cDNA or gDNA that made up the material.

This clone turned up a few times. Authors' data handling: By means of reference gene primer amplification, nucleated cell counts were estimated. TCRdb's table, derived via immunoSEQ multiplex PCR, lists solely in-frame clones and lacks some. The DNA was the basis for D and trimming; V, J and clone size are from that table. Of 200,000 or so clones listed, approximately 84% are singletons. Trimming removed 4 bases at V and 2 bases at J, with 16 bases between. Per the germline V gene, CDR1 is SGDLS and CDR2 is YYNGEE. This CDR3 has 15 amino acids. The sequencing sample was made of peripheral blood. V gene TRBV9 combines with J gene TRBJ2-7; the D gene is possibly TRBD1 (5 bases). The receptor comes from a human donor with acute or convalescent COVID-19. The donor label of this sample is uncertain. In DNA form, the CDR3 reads TGTGCCAGCAGCCCTCAGCCAGGGTCAGCCTACGAGCAGTACTTC. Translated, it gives CASSPQPGSAYEQYF.